A selection of T cell receptor beta chains follows, all from one sample in a study of a mutant IDH1 vaccine in newly diagnosed glioma. Clones were sequenced by immunoSEQ multiplex PCR, and TCRdb holds only the in-frame ones, with some missing. Seen here are about 56,000 clones, 86% observed once, and the top ten hold 1.6%. These receptors' targets are unknown. The specimen comprised PBMCs, sampled from a glioma patient whose treatment included an IDH1 peptide vaccine. Receptor source: a middle-aged man with glioma. Each CDR3 is given with its conserved first and last residue. The D gene is left open where the match is weak. For some rows the clone size is stated as once, few or many, or as a class when expanded; others skip it.

>TRBV29-1|-|-|TRBJ2-1|12
CSVGGPYNEQFF
TGCAGCGTTGGCGGACCCTACAATGAGCAGTTCTTC
>TRBV6-4|-|-|TRBJ1-5|13
CASSGGDNQPQHF
TGTGCCAGCAGCGGGGGTGACAATCAGCCCCAGCATTTT
>TRBV11-2|once|-|TRBJ1-2|13
CASSLIGNYGYTF
TGTGCCAGCAGCTTAATTGGCAACTATGGCTACACCTTC
>TRBV2|-|-|TRBJ2-5|12
CASSASVETQYF
TGTGCCAGCAGTGCCTCGGTCGAGACCCAGTACTTC
>TRBV7-2|-|TRBD2|TRBJ2-5|15
CASSPRLAGGLTQYF
TGTGCCAGCAGCCCAAGACTAGCGGGTGGGTTGACCCAGTACTTC
>TRBV27|-|-|TRBJ2-4|15
CASSDLGAAKNIQYF
TGTGCCAGCAGTGACCTCGGGGCAGCCAAAAACATTCAGTACTTC
>TRBV18|-|TRBD1|TRBJ2-6|16
CASSPGQGAGANVLTF
TGTGCCAGCTCACCAGGACAGGGCGCAGGGGCCAACGTCCTGACTTTC
>TRBV4-2|-|-|TRBJ2-1|12
CASSQEVNEQFF
TGTGCCAGCAGCCAAGAAGTCAATGAGCAGTTCTTC
>TRBV12-5|-|-|TRBJ2-3|13
CASGGVGTDTQYF
TGTGCTAGTGGGGGGGTAGGCACAGATACGCAGTATTTT
>TRBV29-1|once|TRBD1|TRBJ2-1|14
CSVTGTGAYNEQFF
TGCAGCGTTACCGGGACAGGGGCCTACAATGAGCAGTTCTTC
>TRBV7-2|-|TRBD2|TRBJ2-1|16
CASSFRLAGAGNEQFF
TGTGCCAGCAGCTTTCGACTAGCGGGGGCGGGGAATGAGCAGTTCTTC
>TRBV4-1|-|-|TRBJ1-4|15
CASSPDRGVVEKLFF
TGCGCCAGCAGCCCGGATCGGGGGGTAGTAGAAAAACTGTTTTTT
>TRBV7-9|-|-|TRBJ1-2|11
CASSPLYGYTF
TGTGCCAGCAGCCCTCTCTATGGCTACACCTTC
>TRBV7-2|many|TRBD1|TRBJ1-5|16
CASSAMTGGAGQPQHF
TGTGCCAGCAGCGCCATGACAGGGGGCGCGGGGCAGCCCCAGCATTTT
>TRBV28|-|-|TRBJ1-5|13
CASRGPSNQPQHF
TGTGCCAGCAGGGGTCCCAGCAATCAGCCCCAGCATTTT
>TRBV30|-|-|TRBJ2-1|20
CAWSVGQLKDREGREHGQFF
TGTGCCTGGAGTGTAGGTCAATTAAAGGACAGGGAGGGTCGAGAGCATGGGCAGTTCTTC
>TRBV4-3|-|TRBD1|TRBJ1-5|13
CASSLDRGQPQHF
TGCGCCAGCAGCCTTGACAGGGGCCAGCCCCAGCATTTT
>TRBV9|-|-|TRBJ2-7|15
CASSVVAGSSYEQYF
TGTGCCAGCAGCGTAGTTGCGGGGAGCTCCTACGAGCAGTACTTC
>TRBV12-2|-|-|TRBJ1-2|14
CASRLPDSNYGYTF
TGTGCAAGTCGCCTACCGGACAGTAACTATGGCTACACCTTC
>TRBV9|few|-|TRBJ2-7|16
CASSVDPARSSYEQYF
TGTGCCAGCAGCGTAGACCCAGCAAGGAGCTCCTACGAGCAGTACTTC
>TRBV2|once|-|TRBJ2-4|14
CASFPRGYQNIQYF
TGTGCCAGCTTCCCCCGCGGCTACCAAAACATTCAGTACTTC
>TRBV18|-|-|TRBJ1-5|14
CASSPPMLGQPQHF
TGTGCCAGCTCACCACCGATGTTGGGTCAGCCCCAGCATTTT
>TRBV5-1|-|-|TRBJ2-5|14
CASSLGAIQETQYF
TGCGCCAGCAGCCTTGGGGCTATACAAGAGACCCAGTACTTC
>TRBV5-4|-|-|TRBJ2-6|18
CASSPGGSRSAGANVLTF
TGTGCCAGCAGCCCCGGTGGGAGCCGGAGTGCTGGGGCCAACGTCCTGACTTTC
>TRBV27|-|-|TRBJ2-7|15
CASSPDPFFGLAEYF
TGTGCCAGCAGTCCGGACCCGTTTTTTGGATTGGCAGAGTACTTC
>TRBV11-3|-|-|TRBJ2-2|12
CASSTREGELFF
TGTGCCAGCAGCACCAGGGAGGGGGAGCTGTTTTTT
>TRBV12-5|few|-|TRBJ1-1|14
CASGLDGGFREAFF
TGTGCTAGTGGTTTGGACGGTGGGTTTCGTGAAGCTTTCTTT
>TRBV11-2|once|-|TRBJ1-4|14
CASSPWELNEKLFF
TGTGCCAGCAGCCCGTGGGAGCTTAATGAAAAACTGTTTTTT
>TRBV28|-|-|TRBJ2-5|10
CASRRETQYF
TGTGCCAGCAGACGAGAGACCCAGTACTTC
>TRBV11-2|-|-|TRBJ2-7|16
CASSLERRLAGNEQYF
TGTGCCAGCAGCTTAGAGCGGCGTTTAGCTGGGAACGAGCAGTACTTC
>TRBV6-4|-|-|TRBJ2-7|17
CASSDSWGRGYQSQQYF
TGTGCCAGCAGTGACTCCTGGGGCAGGGGTTACCAAAGCCAGCAGTACTTC
>TRBV5-6|-|-|TRBJ1-5|12
CASSAINQPQHF
TGTGCCAGCAGCGCAATTAATCAGCCCCAGCATTTT
>TRBV7-9|-|-|TRBJ2-2|15
CASGAGPANTGELFF
TGTGCCAGCGGGGCAGGCCCGGCGAACACCGGGGAGCTGTTTTTT
>TRBV18|few|-|TRBJ2-5|13
CASSPWGSETQYF
TGTGCCAGCTCACCGTGGGGGTCGGAGACCCAGTACTTC
>TRBV2|-|-|TRBJ1-5|14
CASRTSVGNQPQHF
TGTGCCAGCAGGACGTCTGTCGGCAATCAGCCCCAGCATTTT